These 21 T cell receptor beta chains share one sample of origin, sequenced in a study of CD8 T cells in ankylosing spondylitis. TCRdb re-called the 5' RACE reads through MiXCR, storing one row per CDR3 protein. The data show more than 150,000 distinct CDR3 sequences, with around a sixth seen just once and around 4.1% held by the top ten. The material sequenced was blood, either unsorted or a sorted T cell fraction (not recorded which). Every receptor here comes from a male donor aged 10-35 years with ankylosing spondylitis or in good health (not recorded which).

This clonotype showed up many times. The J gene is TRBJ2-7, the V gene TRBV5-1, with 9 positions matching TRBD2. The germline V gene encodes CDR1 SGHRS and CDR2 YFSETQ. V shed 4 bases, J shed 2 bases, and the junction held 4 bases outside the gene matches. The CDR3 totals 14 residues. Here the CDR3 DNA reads TGCGCCAGCAGCCCGACTAGCGGCCCCTACGAGCAGTACTTC. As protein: CASSPTSGPYEQYF.

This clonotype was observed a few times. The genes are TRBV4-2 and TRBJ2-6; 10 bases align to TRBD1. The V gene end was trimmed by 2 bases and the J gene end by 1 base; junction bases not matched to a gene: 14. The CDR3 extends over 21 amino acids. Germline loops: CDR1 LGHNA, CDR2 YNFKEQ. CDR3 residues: CASSQKDGGTGVLSGANVLTF. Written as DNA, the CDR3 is TGTGCCAGCAGCCAAAAGGATGGCGGGACAGGGGTCTTATCTGGGGCCAACGTCCTGACTTTC.

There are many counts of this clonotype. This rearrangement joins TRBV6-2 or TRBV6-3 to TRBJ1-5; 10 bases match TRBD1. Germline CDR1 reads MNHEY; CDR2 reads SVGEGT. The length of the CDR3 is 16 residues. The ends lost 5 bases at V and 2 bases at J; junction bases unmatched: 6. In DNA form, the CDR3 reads TGTGCCAGCAGTCCCCCCGGGACAGGGGGCAATCAGCCCCAGCATTTT. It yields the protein CASSPPGTGGNQPQHF.

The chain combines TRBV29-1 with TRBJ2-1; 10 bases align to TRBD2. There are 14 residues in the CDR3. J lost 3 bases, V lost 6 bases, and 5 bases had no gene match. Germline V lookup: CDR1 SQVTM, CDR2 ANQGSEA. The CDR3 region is CSVPLAGNYNEQFF. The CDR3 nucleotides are TGCAGCGTCCCACTAGCGGGGAACTACAATGAGCAGTTCTTC.

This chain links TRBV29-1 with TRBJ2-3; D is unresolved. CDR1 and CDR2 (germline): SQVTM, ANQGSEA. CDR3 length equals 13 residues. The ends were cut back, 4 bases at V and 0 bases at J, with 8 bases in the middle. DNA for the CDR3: TGCAGCGTTGGGCCTAGGAGCACAGATACGCAGTATTTT. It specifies CSVGPRSTDTQYF.

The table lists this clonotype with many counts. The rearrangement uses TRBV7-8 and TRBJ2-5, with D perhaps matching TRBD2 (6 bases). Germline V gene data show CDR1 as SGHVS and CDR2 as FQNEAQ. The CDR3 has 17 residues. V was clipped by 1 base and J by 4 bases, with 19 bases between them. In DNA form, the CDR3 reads TGTGCCAGCAGCTTAGTAGATTGGAGGGAAGGGCGAGAGACCCAGTACTTC. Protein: CASSLVDWREGRETQYF. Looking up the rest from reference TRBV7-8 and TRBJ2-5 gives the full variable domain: GAGVSQSPRYKVAKRGQDVALRCDPISGHVSLFWYQQALGQGPEFLTYFQNEAQLDKSGLPSDRFFAERPEGSVSTLKIQRTQQEDSAVYLCASSLVDWREGRETQYFGPGTRLLVL.

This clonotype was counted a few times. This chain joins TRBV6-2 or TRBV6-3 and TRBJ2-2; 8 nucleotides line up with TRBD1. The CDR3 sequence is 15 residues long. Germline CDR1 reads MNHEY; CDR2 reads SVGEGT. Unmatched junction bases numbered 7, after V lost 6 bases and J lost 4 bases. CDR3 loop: CASRKTGDGTGELFF. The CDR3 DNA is TGTGCCAGCAGGAAGACAGGGGATGGCACCGGGGAGCTGTTTTTT.

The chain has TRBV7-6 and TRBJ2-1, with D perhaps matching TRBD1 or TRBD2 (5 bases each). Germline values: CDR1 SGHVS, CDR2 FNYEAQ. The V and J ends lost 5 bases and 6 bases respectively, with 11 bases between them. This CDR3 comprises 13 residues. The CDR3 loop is CASSPPGLNEQFF. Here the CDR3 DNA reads TGTGCCAGCAGCCCCCCGGGGCTCAATGAGCAGTTCTTC.

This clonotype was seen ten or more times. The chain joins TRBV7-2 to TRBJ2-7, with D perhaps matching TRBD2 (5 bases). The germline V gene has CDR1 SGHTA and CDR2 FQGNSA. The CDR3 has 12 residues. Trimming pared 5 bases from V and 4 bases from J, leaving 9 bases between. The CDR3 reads CASSPPGYEQYF. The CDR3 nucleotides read TGTGCCAGCAGCCCCCCGGGGTACGAGCAGTACTTC.

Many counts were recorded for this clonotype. The CDR3 is CASSFQGEGEQYV. The CDR3 bases are TGTGCCAGCAGTTTTCAGGGAGAGGGGGAGCAGTACGTC. The J gene is TRBJ2-7, the V gene TRBV12-3 or TRBV12-4; D might be TRBD1 or TRBD2, each matching 5 bases. This CDR3 spans 13 amino acids. The ends were cut back, 3 bases at V and 7 bases at J, with 13 bases in the middle.

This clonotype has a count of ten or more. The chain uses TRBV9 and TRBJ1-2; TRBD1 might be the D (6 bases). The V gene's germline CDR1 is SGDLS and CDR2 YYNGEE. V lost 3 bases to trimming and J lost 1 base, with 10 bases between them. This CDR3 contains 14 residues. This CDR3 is CASSAGGLNYGYTF. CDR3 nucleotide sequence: TGTGCCAGCAGCGCCGGGGGCCTTAACTATGGCTACACCTTC.

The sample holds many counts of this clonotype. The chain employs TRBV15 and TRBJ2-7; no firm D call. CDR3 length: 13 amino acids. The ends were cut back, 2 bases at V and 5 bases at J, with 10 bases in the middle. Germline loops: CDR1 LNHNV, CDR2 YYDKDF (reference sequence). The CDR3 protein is CATSRPGTHEQYV. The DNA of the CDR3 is TGTGCCACCAGCAGACCCGGTACCCACGAGCAGTACGTC.

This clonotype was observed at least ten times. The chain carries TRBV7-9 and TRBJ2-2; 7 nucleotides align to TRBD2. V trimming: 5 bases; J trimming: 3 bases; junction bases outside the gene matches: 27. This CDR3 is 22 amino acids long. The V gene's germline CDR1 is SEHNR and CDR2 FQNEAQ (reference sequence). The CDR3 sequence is CASSPTRGGRSRTGSYTGELFF. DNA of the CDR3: TGTGCCAGCAGCCCAACTAGGGGCGGGAGAAGCCGGACGGGCAGCTACACCGGGGAGCTGTTTTTT.

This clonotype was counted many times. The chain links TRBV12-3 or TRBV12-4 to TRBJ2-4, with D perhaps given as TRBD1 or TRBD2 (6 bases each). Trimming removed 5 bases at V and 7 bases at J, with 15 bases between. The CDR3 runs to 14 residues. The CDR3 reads CASSELGGLNIQYF. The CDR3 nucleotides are TGTGCCAGCAGTGAACTTGGGGGGCTGAACATTCAGTACTTC.

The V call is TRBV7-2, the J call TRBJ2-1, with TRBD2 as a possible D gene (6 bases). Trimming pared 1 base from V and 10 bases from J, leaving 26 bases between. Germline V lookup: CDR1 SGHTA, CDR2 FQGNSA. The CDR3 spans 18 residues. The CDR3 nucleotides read TGTGCCAGCAGCTTAGGGCCGGGACTTCAAGCTAGGCTGGGAGAGCAGTTCTTC. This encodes CASSLGPGLQARLGEQFF.

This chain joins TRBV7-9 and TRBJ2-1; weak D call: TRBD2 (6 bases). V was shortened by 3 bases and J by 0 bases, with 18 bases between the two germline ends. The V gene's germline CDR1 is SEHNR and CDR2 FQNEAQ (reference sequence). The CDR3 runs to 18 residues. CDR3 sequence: CASSFPGSAGRSYNEQFF. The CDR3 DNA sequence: TGTGCCAGCAGCTTTCCCGGCTCAGCGGGCCGCTCCTACAATGAGCAGTTCTTC.

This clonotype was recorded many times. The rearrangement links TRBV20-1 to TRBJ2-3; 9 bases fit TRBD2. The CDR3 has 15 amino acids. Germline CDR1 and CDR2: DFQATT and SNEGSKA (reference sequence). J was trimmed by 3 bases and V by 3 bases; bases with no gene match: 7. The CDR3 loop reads CSASWREGPTDTQYF. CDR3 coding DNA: TGCAGTGCTAGTTGGCGGGAGGGCCCAACAGATACGCAGTATTTT.

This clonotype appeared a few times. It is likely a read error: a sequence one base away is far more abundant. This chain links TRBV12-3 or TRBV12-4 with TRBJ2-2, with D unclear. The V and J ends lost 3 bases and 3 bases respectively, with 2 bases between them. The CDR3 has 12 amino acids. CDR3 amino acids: CASSLHTGELFF. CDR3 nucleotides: TGTGCCAGCAGTTTGCACACCGGGGAGCTGTTTTTT.

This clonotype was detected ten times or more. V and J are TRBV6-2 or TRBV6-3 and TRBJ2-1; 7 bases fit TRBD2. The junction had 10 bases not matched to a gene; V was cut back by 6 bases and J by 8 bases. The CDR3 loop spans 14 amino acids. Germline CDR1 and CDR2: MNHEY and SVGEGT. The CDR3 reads CASRSGTTSYEQFF. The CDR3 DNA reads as TGTGCCAGCAGGTCCGGGACTACTAGCTATGAGCAGTTCTTC.

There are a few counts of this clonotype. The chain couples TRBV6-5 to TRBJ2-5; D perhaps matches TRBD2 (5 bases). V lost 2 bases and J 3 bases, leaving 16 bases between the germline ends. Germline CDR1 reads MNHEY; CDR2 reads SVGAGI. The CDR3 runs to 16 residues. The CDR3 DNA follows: TGTGCCAGCAGTTACGGGGTTTCTAGCCTTGAAGAGACCCAGTACTTC. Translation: CASSYGVSSLEETQYF.

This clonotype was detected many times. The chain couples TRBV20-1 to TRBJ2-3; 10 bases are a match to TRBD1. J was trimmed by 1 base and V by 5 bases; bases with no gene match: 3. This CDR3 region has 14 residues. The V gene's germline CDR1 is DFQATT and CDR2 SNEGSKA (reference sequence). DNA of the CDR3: TGCAGTGCTCAGACAGGGGGCGGCACAGATACGCAGTATTTT. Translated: CSAQTGGGTDTQYF.